These T cell receptor beta chains were read from a single sample in a study of response to subunit inactivated influenza vaccine. From the RT-PCR reads, TCRdb called clonotypes with MiXCR, one entry per CDR3 protein. The repertoire holds about 500,000 distinct CDR3 sequences, about 15% seen once, with roughly 3% in the top ten. This specimen consisted of CD4+ T cells sorted from PBMCs, obtained about 23 months after vaccination. The receptors originated from a man between 50 and 75 years old who received an inactivated influenza vaccine. Both conserved end residues are part of each CDR3. D genes are given only for firm matches. Clone size is given for some rows only: seen once, a few or many times, or a class if the clone is expanded.

D: TRBD1; size: many; J: TRBJ2-1; V: TRBV5-1; DNA: TGCGCCAGCAGCTACGACAGGGTTTCGACTCAGTTCTTC; CDR3: CASSYDRVSTQFF
D: TRBD1; size: few; J: TRBJ2-1; V: TRBV6-2/TRBV6-3; DNA: TGTGCCAGCAGTAACCGGGACAGGAGCCTTACTAGTGAGCAGTTCTTC; CDR3: CASSNRDRSLTSEQFF
D: TRBD1; size: NA; J: TRBJ2-1; V: TRBV11-2; DNA: TGTGCCAGCATCCACAGGGGGTATGAGCAGTTCTTC; CDR3: CASIHRGYEQFF
D: NA; size: NA; J: TRBJ2-1; V: TRBV3-1; DNA: TGTGCCAGCAGCCAAGTGAGGGGCTACAATGAGCAGTTCTTC; CDR3: CASSQVRGYNEQFF
D: NA; size: NA; J: TRBJ2-3; V: TRBV6-1; DNA: TGTGCCGGCAGTCGCACTAGTTCGAGCGATACGCAGTATTTT; CDR3: CAGSRTSSSDTQYF
D: NA; size: NA; J: TRBJ2-3; V: TRBV7-2; DNA: TGTGCCAGCAGCTTGTGGGGGGAGACAGATACGCAGTATTTT; CDR3: CASSLWGETDTQYF
D: NA; size: few; J: TRBJ2-7; V: TRBV11-2; DNA: TGTGCCAGCAGCTTAGGGCCCCTGGGGGCCTACGAGCAGTACTTC; CDR3: CASSLGPLGAYEQYF
D: TRBD1; size: NA; J: TRBJ1-2; V: TRBV9; DNA: TGTGCCAGCAGCGTAAGGGGACAGGGTGGCTACACCTTC; CDR3: CASSVRGQGGYTF
D: NA; size: few; J: TRBJ2-7; V: TRBV20-1; DNA: TGCAGTGCTAGAGATCCCAGGGGAATGGGCTCCTACGAGCAGTACTTC; CDR3: CSARDPRGMGSYEQYF
D: NA; size: NA; J: TRBJ2-7; V: TRBV18; DNA: TGTGCCAGCTCACCGAGGGCAGGGGTGGACGAGCAGTACTTC; CDR3: CASSPRAGVDEQYF
D: NA; size: NA; J: TRBJ2-7; V: TRBV29-1; DNA: TGCAGCGTCCGGGGAACTTACGAGCAGTACTTC; CDR3: CSVRGTYEQYF
D: NA; size: NA; J: TRBJ2-7; V: TRBV6-2/TRBV6-3; DNA: TGTGCCAGCAGCGGGGGTGTCGCCTACGAGCAGTACTTC; CDR3: CASSGGVAYEQYF
D: NA; size: NA; J: TRBJ2-7; V: TRBV15; DNA: TGTGCCACCAGCCGCGACTCCTACGAGCAGTACTTC; CDR3: CATSRDSYEQYF
D: NA; size: NA; J: TRBJ2-2; V: TRBV5-6; DNA: TGTGCCAGCAGCCATTACCAGTCCCTCCTGAACACCGGGGAGCTGTTTTTT; CDR3: CASSHYQSLLNTGELFF
D: NA; size: NA; J: TRBJ2-2; V: TRBV6-5; DNA: TGTGCCACCCGCAGGGAAGCCGGGGAGCTGTTTTTT; CDR3: CATRREAGELFF
D: NA; size: NA; J: TRBJ2-7; V: TRBV29-1; DNA: TGCAGCGTCCAGGGCGGGTACGAGCAGTACTTC; CDR3: CSVQGGYEQYF
D: NA; size: NA; J: TRBJ2-3; V: TRBV4-3; DNA: TGCGCCAGCAGCCAGTCGGGGAGGCCTAGCACAGATACGCAGTATTTT; CDR3: CASSQSGRPSTDTQYF
D: NA; size: few; J: TRBJ1-6; V: TRBV12-3/TRBV12-4; DNA: TGTGCCAGCAGTTCGGCGGTTTATAATTCACCCCTCCACTTT; CDR3: CASSSAVYNSPLHF
D: NA; size: few; J: TRBJ2-2; V: TRBV25-1; DNA: TGTGCCAGCAGTGAATATCCGAACACCGGGGAGCTGTTTTTT; CDR3: CASSEYPNTGELFF
D: NA; size: few; J: TRBJ1-1; V: TRBV7-8; DNA: TGTGCCAGCAGCTTAGAGGCTGATCCTGGCCCGAAAGCTTTCTTT; CDR3: CASSLEADPGPKAFF
D: TRBD1; size: few; J: TRBJ2-5; V: TRBV6-1; DNA: TGTGCCAGCAGTGCACGGACAGGGCAAGAGACCCAGTACTTC; CDR3: CASSARTGQETQYF
D: TRBD1; size: NA; J: TRBJ2-1; V: TRBV6-1; DNA: TGTGCCAGCAGTCCCAACTACGGGACAGGACTATACAATGAGCAGTTCTTC; CDR3: CASSPNYGTGLYNEQFF
D: NA; size: few; J: TRBJ2-1; V: TRBV30; DNA: TGTGCCTGGAGGTCTGGAGGAGGTTCTGAGCAGTTCTTC; CDR3: CAWRSGGGSEQFF
D: NA; size: few; J: TRBJ1-2; V: TRBV18; DNA: TGTGCCAGCTCACCGGTCACAGCAGCAGATCATGGCTACACCTTC; CDR3: CASSPVTAADHGYTF
D: NA; size: NA; J: TRBJ2-1; V: TRBV20-1; DNA: TGCAGTGCTAGAGATGTGAGGTCAGTCCTGCTCAGCTCCTACAATGAGCAGTTCTTC; CDR3: CSARDVRSVLLSSYNEQFF
D: NA; size: NA; J: TRBJ1-2; V: TRBV14; DNA: TGTGCCAGCAGCCTGGGACGTACGAATAACTATGGCTACACCTTC; CDR3: CASSLGRTNNYGYTF
D: NA; size: few; J: TRBJ1-1; V: TRBV11-2; DNA: TGTGCCAGCAGCTTACTGGTTTCGGAGATGAACACTGAAGCTTTCTTT; CDR3: CASSLLVSEMNTEAFF
D: NA; size: few; J: TRBJ2-3; V: TRBV7-8; DNA: TGTGCCAGCAGCTTAGGGTCACTCACAAATACGCAGTATTTT; CDR3: CASSLGSLTNTQYF
D: NA; size: many; J: TRBJ2-7; V: TRBV5-1; DNA: TGCGCCAGCAGCCCGGGGCCCTCTTCCTACGAGCAGTACTTC; CDR3: CASSPGPSSYEQYF
D: TRBD2; size: NA; J: TRBJ2-2; V: TRBV7-3; DNA: TGTGCCAGCAGCCCAGGACTAGGGTTCACCGGGGAGCTGTTTTTT; CDR3: CASSPGLGFTGELFF
D: NA; size: NA; J: TRBJ2-2; V: TRBV5-1; DNA: TGCGCCAGCAGCCCGATGGAGGGCACCGGGGAGCTGTTTTTT; CDR3: CASSPMEGTGELFF
D: NA; size: few; J: TRBJ2-2; V: TRBV29-1; DNA: TGCAGCGCTGGGGCTGGGGCCGACACGAACACCGGGGAGCTGTTTTTT; CDR3: CSAGAGADTNTGELFF
D: NA; size: NA; J: TRBJ2-3; V: TRBV25-1; DNA: TGTGCCAGCAGTGAATATATCGGGACAGATACGCAGTATTTT; CDR3: CASSEYIGTDTQYF
D: NA; size: NA; J: TRBJ1-5; V: TRBV29-1; DNA: TGCAGCGTTGCCCTCAATAGCAATCAGCCCCAGCATTTT; CDR3: CSVALNSNQPQHF
D: NA; size: many; J: TRBJ2-1; V: TRBV24-1; DNA: TGTGCCACCAGTCGTCCAGGGAACAATGAGCAGTTCTTC; CDR3: CATSRPGNNEQFF
D: NA; size: NA; J: TRBJ2-2; V: TRBV27; DNA: TGTGCCAGCAGTTTACTACAGAACACCGGGGAGCTGTTTTTT; CDR3: CASSLLQNTGELFF
D: TRBD2; size: NA; J: TRBJ2-1; V: TRBV5-1; DNA: TGCGCCAGCAGCTTCTTTCTGACTAGCGGGATAAATGAGCAGTTCTTC; CDR3: CASSFFLTSGINEQFF